The 5 T cell receptor beta chains presented below share a single source sample, sequenced in a study of T cell changes during pregnancy in multiple sclerosis. This table comes from immunoSEQ multiplex PCR, and its TCRdb copy is limited to in-frame clones, with some not included. Found here are more than 85,000 clones, 85% to 95% of them singletons; the top ten hold approximately 1.2%. Sequencing used peripheral blood, obtained in the second trimester of pregnancy. The receptors shown here come from a female donor with multiple sclerosis, enrolled in a pregnancy study.

This chain connects TRBV2 to TRBJ2-3; 11 nucleotides align to TRBD1. CDR1 and CDR2 (germline): SNHLY, FYNNEI. With V trimmed by 5 bases and J by 4 bases, 17 bases remained unmatched. The CDR3 loop spans 19 amino acids. The chain's CDR3 is CASSRKSAPGQGVSDTQYF. CDR3 sequence (DNA): TGTGCCAGCAGTCGTAAAAGCGCGCCGGGACAGGGGGTTTCAGATACGCAGTATTTT.

This chain links TRBV9 with TRBJ2-2; D not certain. Germline V gives CDR1 SGDLS, CDR2 YYNGEE. Deletions cut 6 bases from V and 7 bases from J, with 10 bases between. There are 12 residues in the CDR3. DNA for the CDR3: TGTGCCAGCACTTCTAGTTACGGGGAGCTGTTTTTT. Translation: CASTSSYGELFF. The variable domain in full, with the rest retrieved from reference TRBV9 and TRBJ2-2, is DSGVTQTPKHLITATGQRVTLRCSPRSGDLSVYWYQQSLDQGLQFLIQYYNGEERAKGNILERFSAQQFPDLHSELNLSSLELGDSALYFCASTSSYGELFFGEGSRLTVL.

This CDR3 is CASSPGGYGYTF. The CDR3 nucleotides read TGTGCCAGCAGCCCAGGGGGATATGGCTACACCTTC. The chain uses TRBV7-9 and TRBJ1-2; 7 bases are a match to TRBD1. Germline CDR1 SEHNR, CDR2 FQNEAQ (reference sequence). Losses at the gene ends were 5 bases for V and 5 bases for J; bases not matched to a gene: 2. The CDR3 has 12 residues.

The chain has TRBV28 and TRBJ1-3, with D possibly matching TRBD1 (5 bases). The CDR3 has 14 amino acids. V dropped 9 bases and J dropped 0 bases, with 12 bases sitting between them. Germline loops: CDR1 MDHEN, CDR2 SYDVKM. The CDR3 spells CASGQGTSGNTIYF. In DNA form, the CDR3 reads TGTGCCAGTGGGCAGGGAACCTCTGGAAACACCATATATTTT.

The chain recombines TRBV18 with TRBJ1-5; D is unresolved. The CDR3 length is 13 residues. V gave up 5 bases and J gave up 3 bases, with 8 bases separating them. Germline CDR1 reads KGHSH; CDR2 reads LQKENI. CDR3 region: CASSARYNQPQHF. The CDR3 DNA reads TGTGCCAGCTCAGCACGTTACAATCAGCCCCAGCATTTT.